This paragraph covers one TCR beta chain sequence. V shed 2 bases and J shed 0 bases, with 14 bases lying between them. Germline CDR1 and CDR2: SGHTA and FQGNSA. CDR3 length: 17 residues. These data originate in a study of blood T cell repertoires in COVID-19. Study-level background: There were acute and convalescent COVID-19 samples, and they came from the United States, Italy and Spain.

Methods used by the authors: It was from reference gene primer amplification that nucleated cell counts were estimated. TCRdb's table, derived via immunoSEQ multiplex PCR, lists solely in-frame clones and lacks some. The V and J calls and clone size were taken over from that table, and D and trimming were inferred from the DNA. The sample records 280,000 or so clones, 87% being singletons. This TCR came from a woman aged 40 to 50 who had recovered from COVID-19. Input material: PBMCs or T cells enriched from blood (not recorded which). The rearrangement links TRBV7-2 to TRBJ2-1; tentatively, D is TRBD2 (5 bases). The CDR3 nucleotides are TGTGCCAGCAGCTTACGGTCGGGGTACCCCTCCTACAATGAGCAGTTCTTC. Translated, it gives CASSLRSGYPSYNEQFF.